The 5 T cell receptor beta chains presented below share a single source sample, sequenced in a study of blood T cell repertoires in COVID-19. TCRdb's table, derived via immunoSEQ multiplex PCR, lists solely in-frame clones and lacks some. The sample contains about 98,000 clones, 84% of which appear only once. The material sequenced was peripheral blood. These TCRs come from a human donor in a cohort sampled during active COVID-19.

The V gene is TRBV19, the J gene TRBJ2-4; D perhaps matches TRBD2 (5 bases). Germline V gene sequence: CDR1 LNHDA, CDR2 SQIVND (reference sequence). V shed 4 bases and J shed 7 bases, with 11 bases lying between them. The CDR3 runs to 13 residues. CDR3 DNA sequence: TGTGCCAGTAGTAGCGGGTTAGGTAACATTCAGTACTTC. Translated: CASSSGLGNIQYF.

A note on this clone: This sample includes further DNA sequences coding for the same CDR3. This chain connects TRBV14 to TRBJ1-2; D call uncertain. V was cut by 1 base and J by 2 bases, with 11 bases left in between. CDR3 length equals 15 residues. CDR1 and CDR2 (germline): SGHDN, FVKESK. This CDR3 reads CASSQVTGWNYGYTF. Written as DNA, the CDR3 is TGTGCCAGCAGCCAAGTCACGGGTTGGAACTATGGCTACACCTTC.

This chain joins TRBV7-9 and TRBJ1-5; D gene unclear. The V gene's germline CDR1 is SEHNR and CDR2 FQNEAQ (reference sequence). Trimming removed 3 bases from V and 3 bases from J, with 12 bases in between. This CDR3 has 15 amino acids. The CDR3 DNA reads TGTGCCAGCAGCTTTAGTCACAGCCCCAATCAGCCCCAGCATTTT. It is translated as CASSFSHSPNQPQHF.

The chain links TRBV7-8 to TRBJ1-2; D possibly corresponds to TRBD1 (5 bases). The CDR3 is made up of 15 amino acids. Germline CDR1 is SGHVS and CDR2 is FQNEAQ. The germline V and J ends were trimmed by 1 base and 4 bases, with 13 bases remaining between them. CDR3 nucleotide sequence: TGTGCCAGCAGCTTAGGCCCAGGGAGGTTCTATGGCTACACCTTC. Protein product: CASSLGPGRFYGYTF.

This clone was observed a few times. The chain carries TRBV19 and TRBJ2-2, with D perhaps matching TRBD1 (6 bases). Trimming took off 8 bases at V and 4 bases at J, with 14 bases between the two ends. CDR3 length equals 14 residues. Per germline, CDR1 LNHDA and CDR2 SQIVND (reference sequence). The CDR3 region has the DNA TGTGCCAGTCGAACAGGGCAGACCACCGGGGAGCTGTTTTTT. Its translation is CASRTGQTTGELFF.